Each of the 27 T cell receptor beta chains below was sequenced from the same sample in a study of metastatic and nonmetastatic thyroid tumors. MiXCR reprocessed the PCR reads for TCRdb. The table has about 15,000 clones, about 4% seen once. Ahead of thyroid surgery, no patient had received treatment of any kind. The sequenced sample was tumor tissue. The receptors shown here come from a female donor with papillary thyroid cancer or a benign thyroid nodule (not recorded which). Some clones in this sample may be carry-over from other donors' samples.

This clone was seen a few times. The J gene is TRBJ2-7, the V gene TRBV19; D tentatively fits TRBD1 or TRBD2 (7 bases each). Germline assignment: CDR1 LNHDA and CDR2 SQIVND (reference sequence). V lost 9 bases and J 6 bases, leaving 27 bases between the germline ends. The CDR3 covers 16 residues. This CDR3 reads CASSLGGRGLPLEQYF. CDR3 bases: TGTGCCAGCAGCTTAGGGGGGAGGGGGCTCCCACTCGAGCAGTACTTC.

This chain connects TRBV6-1 to TRBJ2-2; 11 bases line up with TRBD2. The germline V gene has CDR1 MNHNS and CDR2 SASEGT. The junction had 0 bases not matched to a gene; V was cut back by 6 bases and J by 3 bases. The CDR3 is 14 residues long. The CDR3 region is CASRLAGDTGELFF. The CDR3, as DNA: TGTGCCAGCAGACTAGCGGGAGACACCGGGGAGCTGTTTTTT.

This clone turned up a few times. The rearrangement joins TRBV6-1 to TRBJ1-5; D might be TRBD1 (5 bases). Trimming removed 8 bases from V and 7 bases from J, with 12 bases in between. Germline assignment: CDR1 MNHNS and CDR2 SASEGT. This CDR3 has 12 residues. In DNA, the CDR3 is TGTGCCAGCGGGGAGGGGTTCCAGCCCCAGCATTTT. It yields the protein CASGEGFQPQHF.

The chain has TRBV5-8 and TRBJ2-1; TRBD2 agrees at 9 bases. The CDR3 sequence is 12 residues long. Trimming cost V 7 bases and J 8 bases; bases outside gene matches: 4. Looked up from germline, CDR1 is SGHTS and CDR2 is YDEGEE. CDR3 amino acids: CASFSGRHEQFF. CDR3 DNA: TGTGCCAGCTTTAGCGGGAGACATGAGCAGTTCTTC.

This clone was seen a few times. CDR3: CASSAEDRTGYTF. Here the CDR3 DNA reads TGTGCCAGCAGTGCCGAAGACCGGACTGGCTACACCTTC. The chain is built from TRBV28 and TRBJ1-2; D is uncertain. The V end was cut by 5 bases, the J end by 7 bases, with 14 bases between. Germline-derived CDR1 and CDR2 are MDHEN and SYDVKM. This CDR3 has 13 residues.

This clone was counted between two and nine times. An end of the junction does not agree with germline; a read error may underlie this. This chain links TRBV28 with TRBJ2-7, with TRBD1 matching 8 bases. This CDR3 is 15 amino acids long. Germline loops: CDR1 MDHEN, CDR2 SYDVKM. CDR3 nucleotides: TGTGCCAGTAGTTTCTCCAGGGGGCGAACCTACGAGCAGTACTTC. It encodes CASSFSRGRTYEQYF.

This clone turned up a few times. J is TRBJ1-2 and V is TRBV28; 7 bases are a match to TRBD1. This CDR3 comprises 16 residues. Per the germline V gene, CDR1 is MDHEN and CDR2 is SYDVKM. With 2 bases clipped from V and 3 bases from J, the junction kept 9 bases outside the gene matches. The CDR3 nucleotides are TGTGCCAGCAGTTTACAATCAGGGGGGGGGTACTATGGCTACACCTTC. This encodes CASSLQSGGGYYGYTF.

The table lists this clone with many counts. The gene calls are TRBV29-1 and TRBJ2-1, with unresolved D. The CDR3 runs 13 residues. CDR1 is SQVTM and CDR2 is ANQGSEA in the germline V gene. Trimming stripped 2 bases from V and 5 bases from J, with 10 bases between. The CDR3 reads CSVEKQNDNEQFF. DNA of the CDR3: TGCAGCGTTGAAAAACAGAACGACAATGAGCAGTTCTTC.

In this sample, this clone turned up a few times. V is TRBV7-3 and J is TRBJ2-1; D is ambiguous. Germline CDR1 reads SGHTA; CDR2 reads FQGTGA. Trimming cost V 5 bases and J 8 bases, with 16 bases left between them. This CDR3 has 14 residues. DNA of the CDR3: TGTGCCAGCAGCCCTCGGCAGGTAATTGATGAGCAGTTCTTC. Amino acid sequence: CASSPRQVIDEQFF.

This chain links TRBV4-1 with TRBJ1-5; possible D gene TRBD1, 6 bases. Germline lookup yields CDR1 MGHRA and CDR2 YSYEKL. The CDR3 has 16 residues. V lost 4 bases and J 2 bases, leaving 15 bases between the germline ends. CDR3 region: CASSPSGRGGNQPQHF. CDR3 in DNA: TGCGCCAGCAGCCCCAGTGGCAGGGGAGGCAATCAGCCCCAGCATTTT.

There are a few counts of this clone. CDR3 sequence: CAWSVRDNQPQHF. DNA for the CDR3: TGTGCCTGGAGTGTCAGGGATAATCAGCCCCAGCATTTT. The chain is built from TRBV30 and TRBJ1-5; a weak D match, TRBD1 (5 bases). V was pared by 0 bases and J by 4 bases, with 7 bases between. Germline assignment: CDR1 GTSNPN and CDR2 SVGIG (reference sequence). This CDR3 is 13 amino acids long. Based on the CDR3 plus reference TRBV30 and TRBJ1-5, the full variable domain is SQTIHQWPATLVQPVGSPLSLECTVEGTSNPNLYWYRQAAGRGLQLLFYSVGIGQISSEVPQNLSASRPQDRQFILSSKKLLLSDSGFYLCAWSVRDNQPQHFGDGTRLSIL.

This clone showed up many times. The chain joins TRBV14 to TRBJ1-1; D gene unclear. V lost 0 bases and J lost 0, with 8 bases in between. CDR1 is SGHDN, CDR2 FVKESK, per germline. The CDR3 extends over 15 amino acids. CDR3 coding DNA: TGTGCCAGCAGCCAAGATACGGGTCTGAACACTGAAGCTTTCTTT. Amino acid sequence: CASSQDTGLNTEAFF.

V usage is TRBV6-1 and J usage is TRBJ2-3; 11 nucleotides align to TRBD1. The CDR3 length is 14 residues. Looked up from germline, CDR1 is MNHNS and CDR2 is SASEGT. J gave up 13 bases and V 4 bases, and 10 bases lay outside the gene matches. Here the CDR3 DNA reads TGTGCCAGCAGTGGGGGGACAGGGGGGGGGAAAAAGTATTTT. Amino acid sequence: CASSGGTGGGKKYF.

The V call is TRBV27, the J call TRBJ2-1, with TRBD2 matching over 10 bases. This CDR3 comprises 15 residues. The germline gives CDR1 MNHEY, CDR2 SMNVEV (reference sequence). V shed 5 bases, J shed 4 bases, and the junction held 5 bases outside the gene matches. The CDR3 DNA reads as TGTGCCAGCAGTCTCGGGACTAGCGCGTACAATGAGCAGTTCTTC. As protein: CASSLGTSAYNEQFF.

Turning to this clone: A read error may explain this, as a much larger clone is one base away. The same CDR3 also results from other DNA sequences found in this sample. The rearrangement uses TRBV27 and TRBJ2-6; 10 bases line up with TRBD1. CDR3 length: 17 amino acids. The V gene end was trimmed by 5 bases and the J gene end by 6 bases; junction bases not matched to a gene: 10. Germline-derived CDR1 and CDR2 are MNHEY and SMNVEV (reference sequence). CDR3 sequence: CASSPGTGVPVANVLTF. CDR3 sequence (DNA): TGTGCCAGCAGTCCCGGGACAGGGGTTCCTGTGGCCAACGTCCTGACTTTC.

V gene TRBV28 combines with J gene TRBJ1-2; unclear D gene. The V and J ends lost 5 bases and 0 bases respectively, with 10 bases between them. Per the germline V gene, CDR1 is MDHEN and CDR2 is SYDVKM. CDR3 length: 14 residues. CDR3 in DNA: TGTGCCAGCAGTACCGGGATGTCTAACTATGGCTACACCTTC. It specifies CASSTGMSNYGYTF.

The chain is built from TRBV27 and TRBJ2-1; D is unclear. From germline, CDR1 is MNHEY and CDR2 SMNVEV (reference sequence). The CDR3 totals 14 residues. V lost 6 bases, J lost 7 bases, and 16 bases lay in between. CDR3 sequence: CASSGVPPWNEQFF. CDR3 sequence (DNA): TGTGCCAGCAGCGGAGTCCCACCGTGGAATGAGCAGTTCTTC.

V and J are TRBV6-1 and TRBJ2-1; TRBD1 is a possible D gene (7 bases). Germline V CDR1 and CDR2: MNHNS, SASEGT. The V end lost 9 bases, the J end lost 15 bases, and 18 bases lay between the germline ends. The CDR3 length is 11 residues. The DNA of the CDR3 is TGTGCCAGTCGGAGGGGGCGCATTCTGTTCTTC. It is translated as CASRRGRILFF.

There are a few counts of this clone. This chain connects TRBV7-2 to TRBJ2-2; TRBD2 matches at 9 bases. Per the germline V gene, CDR1 is SGHTA and CDR2 is FQGNSA. Germline trimming cut 2 bases from V and 7 bases from J; bases unmatched to any gene: 5. The CDR3 sequence is 15 residues long. The CDR3 loop reads CASSLSSGKFGELFF. The CDR3 DNA is TGTGCCAGCAGCTTATCTAGCGGGAAGTTCGGGGAGCTGTTTTTT.

This clone was observed a handful of times. The chain uses TRBV7-9 and TRBJ1-1; 10 positions agree with TRBD1. Germline loops: CDR1 SEHNR, CDR2 FQNEAQ (reference sequence). With 6 bases clipped from V and 7 bases from J, the junction kept 11 bases outside the gene matches. CDR3 length: 15 residues. CDR3 sequence (DNA): TGTGCCAGCAGATCCGGGACAGGGGATTATGGTGAAGCTTTCTTT. Amino acid sequence: CASRSGTGDYGEAFF.

This clone was counted many times. The V gene is TRBV3-1, the J gene TRBJ2-6, with D uncertain. V lost 1 base to trimming and J lost 3 bases, with 1 base between them. Germline values: CDR1 LGHDT, CDR2 YNNKEL (reference sequence). The CDR3 contains 13 residues. Here the CDR3 DNA reads TGTGCCAGCAGCCAAGGTGGGGCCAACGTCCTGACTTTC. This sequence encodes CASSQGGANVLTF. The whole variable domain, filled in from reference TRBV3-1 and TRBJ2-6, reads DTAVSQTPKYLVTQMGNDKSIKCEQNLGHDTMYWYKQDSKKFLKIMFSYNNKELIINETVPNRFSPKSPDKAHLNLHINSLELGDSAVYFCASSQGGANVLTFGAGSRLTVL.

The chain employs TRBV6-5 and TRBJ2-2; D gene ambiguous. CDR1 is MNHEY, CDR2 SVGAGI, per germline. V shed 4 bases and J shed 5 bases, with 5 bases lying between them. This CDR3 is 12 amino acids long. This chain's CDR3 is CASSLRTGELFF. DNA for the CDR3: TGTGCCAGCAGTTTGAGAACCGGGGAGCTGTTTTTT.

This clone showed up many times. V is TRBV27 and J is TRBJ1-1; D possibly corresponds to TRBD1 (5 bases). This CDR3 has 14 amino acids. Germline CDR1 and CDR2: MNHEY and SMNVEV (reference sequence). V gave up 6 bases and J gave up 6 bases, with 17 bases separating them. CDR3 residues: CASRPDLRDAEAFF. CDR3 DNA sequence: TGTGCCAGCAGGCCTGACCTCAGGGACGCTGAAGCTTTCTTT.

This CDR3 reads CASSVAGGLGEKLFF. As DNA, the CDR3 is TGTGCCAGCAGCGTAGCTGGGGGGCTAGGTGAAAAACTGTTTTTT. J is TRBJ1-4 and V is TRBV9; TRBD1 might be the D (6 bases). CDR3 length equals 15 residues. Looked up from germline, CDR1 is SGDLS and CDR2 is YYNGEE. Trimming took 0 bases from V and 7 from J, leaving 13 bases between them.

This clone was counted between two and nine times. The gene calls are TRBV6-1 and TRBJ1-1, with D possibly being TRBD1 (5 bases). The CDR3 spans 13 residues. The germline V and J ends were trimmed by 5 bases and 1 base, with 8 bases remaining between them. Germline V gene sequence: CDR1 MNHNS, CDR2 SASEGT. CDR3 region: CASSRQWNTEAFF. The CDR3 nucleotides are TGTGCCAGCAGTCGACAGTGGAACACTGAAGCTTTCTTT.

V gene TRBV5-1 combines with J gene TRBJ2-1, with D possibly being TRBD1 (5 bases). The germline CDR1 and CDR2 sequences are SGHRS and YFSETQ. The CDR3 totals 12 residues. Trimming removed 4 bases from V and 5 bases from J, with 7 bases in between. CDR3 sequence (DNA): TGCGCCAGCAGCCTGACAGACAATGAGCAGTTCTTC. This sequence encodes CASSLTDNEQFF.

The chain links TRBV19 to TRBJ2-6; possible D gene TRBD2, 6 bases. The germline V gene encodes CDR1 LNHDA and CDR2 SQIVND (reference sequence). This CDR3 has 16 residues. V dropped 10 bases and J dropped 0 bases, with 16 bases sitting between them. CDR3 coding DNA: TGTGCCACTGCCCGGGACTCCTCCTCTGGGGCCAACGTCCTGACTTTC. As protein: CATARDSSSGANVLTF. Using reference TRBV19 and TRBJ2-6 for the parts outside the CDR3, the full variable domain is DGGITQSPKYLFRKEGQNVTLSCEQNLNHDAMYWYRQDPGQGLRLIYYSQIVNDFQKGDIAEGYSVSREKKESFPLTVTSAQKNPTAFYLCATARDSSSGANVLTFGAGSRLTVL.